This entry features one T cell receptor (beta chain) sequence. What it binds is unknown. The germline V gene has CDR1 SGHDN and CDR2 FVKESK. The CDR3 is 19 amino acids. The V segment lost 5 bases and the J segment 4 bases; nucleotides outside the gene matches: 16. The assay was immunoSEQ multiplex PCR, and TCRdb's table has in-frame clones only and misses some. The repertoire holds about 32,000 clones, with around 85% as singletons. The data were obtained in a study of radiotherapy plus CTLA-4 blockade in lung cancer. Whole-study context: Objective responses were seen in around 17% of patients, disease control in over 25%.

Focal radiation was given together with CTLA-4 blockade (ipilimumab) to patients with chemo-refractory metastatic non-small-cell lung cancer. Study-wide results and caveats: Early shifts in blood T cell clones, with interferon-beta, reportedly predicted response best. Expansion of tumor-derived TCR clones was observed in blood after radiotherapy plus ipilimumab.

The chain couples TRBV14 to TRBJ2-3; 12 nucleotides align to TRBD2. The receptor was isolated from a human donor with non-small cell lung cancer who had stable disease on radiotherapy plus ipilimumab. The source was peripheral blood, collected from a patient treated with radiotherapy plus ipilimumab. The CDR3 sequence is CASSVIPAGGLAGADTQYF. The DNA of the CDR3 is TGTGCCAGCAGCGTAATTCCAGCTGGGGGACTAGCGGGCGCAGATACGCAGTATTTT.